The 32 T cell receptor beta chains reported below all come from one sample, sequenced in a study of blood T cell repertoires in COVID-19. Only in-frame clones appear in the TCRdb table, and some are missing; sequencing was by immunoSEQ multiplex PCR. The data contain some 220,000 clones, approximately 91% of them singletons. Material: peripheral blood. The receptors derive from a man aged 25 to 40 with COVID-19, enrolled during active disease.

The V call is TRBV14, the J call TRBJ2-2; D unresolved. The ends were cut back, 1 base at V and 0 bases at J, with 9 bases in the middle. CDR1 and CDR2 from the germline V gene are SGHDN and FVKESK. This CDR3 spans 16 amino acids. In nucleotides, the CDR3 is TGTGCCAGCAGCCAAGTGGCGGCGGCGAACACCGGGGAGCTGTTTTTT. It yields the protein CASSQVAAANTGELFF.

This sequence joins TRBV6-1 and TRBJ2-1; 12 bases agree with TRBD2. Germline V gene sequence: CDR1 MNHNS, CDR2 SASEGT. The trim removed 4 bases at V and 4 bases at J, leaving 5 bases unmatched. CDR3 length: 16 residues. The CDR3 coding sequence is TGTGCCAGCAGTGGGGTACTAGCGGGGGGTTACAATGAGCAGTTCTTC. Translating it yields CASSGVLAGGYNEQFF.

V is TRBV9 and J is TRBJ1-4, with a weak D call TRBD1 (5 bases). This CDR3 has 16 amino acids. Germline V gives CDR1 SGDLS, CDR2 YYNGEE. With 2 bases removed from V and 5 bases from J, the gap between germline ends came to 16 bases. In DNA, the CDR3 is TGTGCCAGCAGCGTTAAGGGGTCCCTCTTAAATGAAAAACTGTTTTTT. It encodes CASSVKGSLLNEKLFF. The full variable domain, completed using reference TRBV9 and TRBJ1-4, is DSGVTQTPKHLITATGQRVTLRCSPRSGDLSVYWYQQSLDQGLQFLIQYYNGEERAKGNILERFSAQQFPDLHSELNLSSLELGDSALYFCASSVKGSLLNEKLFFGSGTQLSVL.

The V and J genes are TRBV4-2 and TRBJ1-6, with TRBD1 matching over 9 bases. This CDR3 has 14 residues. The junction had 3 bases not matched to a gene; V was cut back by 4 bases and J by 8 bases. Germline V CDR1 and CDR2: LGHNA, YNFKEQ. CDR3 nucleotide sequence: TGTGCCAGCAGCCGGGACAGGGAGGATTCACCCCTCCACTTT. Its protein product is CASSRDREDSPLHF.

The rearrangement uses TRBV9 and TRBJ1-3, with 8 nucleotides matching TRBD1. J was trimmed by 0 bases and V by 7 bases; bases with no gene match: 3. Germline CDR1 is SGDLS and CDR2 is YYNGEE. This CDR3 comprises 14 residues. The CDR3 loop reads CASGQGLSGNTIYF. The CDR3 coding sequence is TGTGCCAGCGGACAGGGTCTCTCTGGAAACACCATATATTTT.

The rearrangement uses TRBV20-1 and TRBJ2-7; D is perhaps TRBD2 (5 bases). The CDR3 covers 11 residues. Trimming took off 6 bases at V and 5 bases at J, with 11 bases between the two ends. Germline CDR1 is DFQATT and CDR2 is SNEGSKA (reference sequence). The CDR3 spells CSALSGHEQYF. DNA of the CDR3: TGCAGTGCGTTGAGCGGACACGAGCAGTACTTC.

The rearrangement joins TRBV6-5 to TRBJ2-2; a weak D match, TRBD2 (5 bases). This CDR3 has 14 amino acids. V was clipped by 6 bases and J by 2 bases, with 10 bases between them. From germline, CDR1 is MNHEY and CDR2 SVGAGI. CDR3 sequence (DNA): TGTGCCAGCAGGAGGGCAGCAAACACCGGGGAGCTGTTTTTT. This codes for CASRRAANTGELFF.

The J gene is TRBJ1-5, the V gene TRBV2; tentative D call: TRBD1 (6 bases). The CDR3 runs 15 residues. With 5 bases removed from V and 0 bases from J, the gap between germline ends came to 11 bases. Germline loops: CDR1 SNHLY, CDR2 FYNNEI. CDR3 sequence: CASSLGDTSNQPQHF. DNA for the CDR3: TGTGCCAGCAGTTTGGGGGACACTAGCAATCAGCCCCAGCATTTT.

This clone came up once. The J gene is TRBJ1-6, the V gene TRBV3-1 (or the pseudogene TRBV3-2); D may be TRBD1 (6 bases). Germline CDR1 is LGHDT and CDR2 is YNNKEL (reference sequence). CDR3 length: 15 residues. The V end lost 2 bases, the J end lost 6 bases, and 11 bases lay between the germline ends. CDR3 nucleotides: TGTGCCAGCAGCCAACAAGGGGGTTTTAATTCACCCCTCCACTTT. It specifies CASSQQGGFNSPLHF.

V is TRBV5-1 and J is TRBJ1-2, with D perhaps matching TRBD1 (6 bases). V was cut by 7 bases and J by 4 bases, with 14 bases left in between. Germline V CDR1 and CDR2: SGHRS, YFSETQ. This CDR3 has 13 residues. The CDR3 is CASRGGGAYGYTF. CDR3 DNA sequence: TGCGCCAGCCGAGGAGGGGGGGCCTATGGCTACACCTTC.

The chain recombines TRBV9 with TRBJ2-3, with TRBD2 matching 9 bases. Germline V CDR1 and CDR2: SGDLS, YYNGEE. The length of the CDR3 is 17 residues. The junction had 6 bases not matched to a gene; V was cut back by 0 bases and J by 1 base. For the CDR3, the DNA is TGTGCCAGCAGCGTAGCGTTAGCGGGGGTGGGCACAGATACGCAGTATTTT. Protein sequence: CASSVALAGVGTDTQYF.

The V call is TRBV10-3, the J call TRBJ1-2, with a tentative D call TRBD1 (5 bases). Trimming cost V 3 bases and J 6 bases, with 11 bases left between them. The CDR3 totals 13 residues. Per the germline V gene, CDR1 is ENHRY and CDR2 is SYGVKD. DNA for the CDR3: TGTGCCATCAGTGATGATCGACAGAATGGCTACACCTTC. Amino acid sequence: CAISDDRQNGYTF.

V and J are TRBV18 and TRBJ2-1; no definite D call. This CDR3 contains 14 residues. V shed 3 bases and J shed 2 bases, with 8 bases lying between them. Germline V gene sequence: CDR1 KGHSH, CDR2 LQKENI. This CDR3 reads CASSPTPPYNEQFF. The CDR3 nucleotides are TGTGCCAGCTCACCGACTCCCCCCTACAATGAGCAGTTCTTC.

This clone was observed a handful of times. CDR3 sequence (DNA): TGCAGTGCTCCTGGCGGTGGCACCATATATTTT. Translated, it gives CSAPGGGTIYF. The genes are TRBV20-1 and TRBJ1-3; D unresolved. This CDR3 contains 11 residues. Trimming pared 5 bases from V and 9 bases from J, leaving 11 bases between. Germline CDR1 is DFQATT and CDR2 is SNEGSKA (reference sequence).

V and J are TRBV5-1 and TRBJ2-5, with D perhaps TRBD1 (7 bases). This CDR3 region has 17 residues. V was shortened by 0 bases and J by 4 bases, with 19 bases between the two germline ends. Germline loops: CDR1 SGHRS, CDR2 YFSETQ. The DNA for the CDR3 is TGCGCCAGCAGCTTGGACTCAGGGGGGACGGGCGGAGAGACCCAGTACTTC. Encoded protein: CASSLDSGGTGGETQYF.

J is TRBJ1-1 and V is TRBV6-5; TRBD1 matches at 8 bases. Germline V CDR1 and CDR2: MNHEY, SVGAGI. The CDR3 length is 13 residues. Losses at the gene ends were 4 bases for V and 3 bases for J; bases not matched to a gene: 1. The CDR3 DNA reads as TGTGCCAGCAGTTTGGGACAGGACACTGAAGCTTTCTTT. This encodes CASSLGQDTEAFF.

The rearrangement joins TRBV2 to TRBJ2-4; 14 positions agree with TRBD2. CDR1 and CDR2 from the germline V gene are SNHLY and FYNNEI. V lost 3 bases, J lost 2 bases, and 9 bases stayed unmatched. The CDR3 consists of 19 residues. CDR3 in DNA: TGTGCCAGCAGTGACCGGACTAGCGGGGGGCTACTGACCAAAAACATTCAGTACTTC. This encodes CASSDRTSGGLLTKNIQYF.

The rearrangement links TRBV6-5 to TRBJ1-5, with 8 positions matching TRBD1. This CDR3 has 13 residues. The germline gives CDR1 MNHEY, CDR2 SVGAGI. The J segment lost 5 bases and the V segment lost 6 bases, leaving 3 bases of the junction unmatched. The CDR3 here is CASRGTGYQPQHF. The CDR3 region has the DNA TGTGCCAGCAGGGGGACAGGATATCAGCCCCAGCATTTT.

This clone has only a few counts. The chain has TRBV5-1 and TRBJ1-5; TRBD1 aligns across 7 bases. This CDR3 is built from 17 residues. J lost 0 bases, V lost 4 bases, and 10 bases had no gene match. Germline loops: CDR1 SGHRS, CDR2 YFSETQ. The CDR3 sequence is CASSTGPQGVSNQPQHF. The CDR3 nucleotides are TGCGCCAGCAGCACCGGACCTCAGGGGGTTAGCAATCAGCCCCAGCATTTT.

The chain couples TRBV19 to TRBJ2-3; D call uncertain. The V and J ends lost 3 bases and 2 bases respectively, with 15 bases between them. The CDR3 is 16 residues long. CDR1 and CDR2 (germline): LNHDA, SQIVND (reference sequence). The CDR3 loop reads CASSIAAEPYTDTQYF. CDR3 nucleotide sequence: TGTGCCAGTAGTATCGCGGCTGAGCCTTACACAGATACGCAGTATTTT.

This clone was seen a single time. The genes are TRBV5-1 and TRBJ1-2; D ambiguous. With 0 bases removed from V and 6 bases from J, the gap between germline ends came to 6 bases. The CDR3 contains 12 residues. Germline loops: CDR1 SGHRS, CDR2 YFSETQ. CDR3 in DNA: TGCGCCAGCAGCTTGGTTGGAGATGGCTACACCTTC. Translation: CASSLVGDGYTF.

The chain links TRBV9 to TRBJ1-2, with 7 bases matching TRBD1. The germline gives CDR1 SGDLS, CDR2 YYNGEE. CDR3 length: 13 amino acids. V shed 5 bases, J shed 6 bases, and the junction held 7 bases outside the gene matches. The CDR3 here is CASSPTGVHGYTF. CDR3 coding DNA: TGTGCCAGCAGTCCTACAGGGGTACATGGCTACACCTTC.

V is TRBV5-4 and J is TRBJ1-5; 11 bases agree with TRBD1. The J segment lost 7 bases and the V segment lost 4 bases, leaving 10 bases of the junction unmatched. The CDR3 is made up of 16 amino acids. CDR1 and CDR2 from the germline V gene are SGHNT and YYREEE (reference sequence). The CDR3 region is CASSAGGQGAGQPQHF. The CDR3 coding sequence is TGTGCCAGCAGCGCGGGAGGACAGGGGGCCGGACAGCCCCAGCATTTT.

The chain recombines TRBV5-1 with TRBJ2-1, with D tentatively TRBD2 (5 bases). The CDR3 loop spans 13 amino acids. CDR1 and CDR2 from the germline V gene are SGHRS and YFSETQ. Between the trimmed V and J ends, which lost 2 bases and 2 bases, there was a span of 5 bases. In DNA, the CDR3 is TGCGCCAGCAGCTTCGGGGCCTACAATGAGCAGTTCTTC. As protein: CASSFGAYNEQFF. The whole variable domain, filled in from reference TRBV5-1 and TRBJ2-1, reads KAGVTQTPRYLIKTRGQQVTLSCSPISGHRSVSWYQQTPGQGLQFLFEYFSETQRNKGNFPGRFSGRQFSNSRSEMNVSTLELGDSALYLCASSFGAYNEQFFGPGTRLTVL.

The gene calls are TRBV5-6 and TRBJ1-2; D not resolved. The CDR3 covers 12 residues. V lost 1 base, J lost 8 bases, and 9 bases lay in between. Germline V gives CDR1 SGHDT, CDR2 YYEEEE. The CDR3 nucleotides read TGTGCCAGCAGCTTGTTTGCAACAGGCTACACCTTC. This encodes CASSLFATGYTF.

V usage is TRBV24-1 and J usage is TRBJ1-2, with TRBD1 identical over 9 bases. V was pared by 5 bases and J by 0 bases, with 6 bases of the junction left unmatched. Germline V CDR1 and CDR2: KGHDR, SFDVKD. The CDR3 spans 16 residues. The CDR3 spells CATSAGDRATNYGYTF. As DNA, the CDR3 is TGTGCCACCAGTGCCGGGGACAGGGCCACTAACTATGGCTACACCTTC.

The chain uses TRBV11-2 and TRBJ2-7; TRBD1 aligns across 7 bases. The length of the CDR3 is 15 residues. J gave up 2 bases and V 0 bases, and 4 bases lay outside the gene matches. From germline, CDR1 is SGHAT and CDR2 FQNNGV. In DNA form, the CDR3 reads TGTGCCAGCAGCTTAGAGACAGGGCCGACCTACGAGCAGTACTTC. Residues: CASSLETGPTYEQYF.

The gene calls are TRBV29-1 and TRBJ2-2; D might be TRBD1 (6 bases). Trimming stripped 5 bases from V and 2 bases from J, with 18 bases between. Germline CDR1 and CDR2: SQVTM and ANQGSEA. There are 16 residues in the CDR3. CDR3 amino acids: CSVLHFDRSNTGELFF. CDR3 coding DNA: TGCAGCGTTCTCCATTTTGACAGGTCAAACACCGGGGAGCTGTTTTTT.

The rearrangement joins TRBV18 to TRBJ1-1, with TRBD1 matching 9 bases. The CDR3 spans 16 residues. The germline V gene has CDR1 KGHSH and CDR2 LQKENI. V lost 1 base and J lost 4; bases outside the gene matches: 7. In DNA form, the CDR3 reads TGTGCCAGCTCACCACTCGGTGGGACAGGGTCCACTGAAGCTTTCTTT. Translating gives CASSPLGGTGSTEAFF.

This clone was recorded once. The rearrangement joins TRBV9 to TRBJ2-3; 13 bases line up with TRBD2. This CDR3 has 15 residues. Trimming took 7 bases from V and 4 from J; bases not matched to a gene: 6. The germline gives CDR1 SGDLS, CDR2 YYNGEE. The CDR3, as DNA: TGTGCCAGCGCAGGGACTAGCGGGACCGCAGATACGCAGTATTTT. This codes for CASAGTSGTADTQYF.

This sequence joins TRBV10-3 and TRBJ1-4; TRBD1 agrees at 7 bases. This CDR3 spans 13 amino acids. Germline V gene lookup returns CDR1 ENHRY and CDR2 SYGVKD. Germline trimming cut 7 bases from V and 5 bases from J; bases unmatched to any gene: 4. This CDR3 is CAINDRENEKLFF. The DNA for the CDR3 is TGTGCCATCAACGACAGGGAAAATGAAAAACTGTTTTTT.

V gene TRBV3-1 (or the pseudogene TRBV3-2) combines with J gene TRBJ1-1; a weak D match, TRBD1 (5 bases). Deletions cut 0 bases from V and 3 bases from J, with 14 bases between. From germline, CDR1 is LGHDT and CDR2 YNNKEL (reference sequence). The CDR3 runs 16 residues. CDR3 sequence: CASSQDRQGLDTEAFF. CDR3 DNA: TGTGCCAGCAGCCAAGACCGGCAGGGCTTAGACACTGAAGCTTTCTTT.